The 4 T cell receptor beta chains below come from one sample, sequenced in a study of T cell responses to AZD1222 COVID-19 vaccine. The table came from immunoSEQ multiplex PCR; TCRdb's copy has only in-frame clones and leaves some out. Found here are 110,000 to 150,000 clones, approximately 94% of them singletons; the top ten hold over 8%. The material was peripheral blood, obtained on day 0 of AZD1222 vaccination. The receptor source for this set is an adult in good health.

This chain uses TRBV28 with TRBJ2-7, with D tentatively TRBD1 (5 bases). Germline-derived CDR1 and CDR2 are MDHEN and SYDVKM. V shed 2 bases and J shed 1 base, with 6 bases lying between them. The CDR3 is 13 amino acids. The CDR3, as DNA: TGTGCCAGCAGTTTACAGGGATCCTACGAGCAGTACTTC. This encodes CASSLQGSYEQYF.

The rearrangement uses TRBV12-3 or TRBV12-4 and TRBJ2-2, with a possible D match to TRBD2 (5 bases). This CDR3 spans 13 amino acids. Trimming removed 6 bases at V and 3 bases at J, with 8 bases between. The CDR3 DNA reads as TGTGCCAGCAGGGGCGGGTACACCGGGGAGCTGTTTTTT. This gives the protein CASRGGYTGELFF.

The chain links TRBV10-3 to TRBJ2-1, with 9 bases that match TRBD1. CDR3 size: 17 residues. The V gene end was trimmed by 6 bases and the J gene end by 4 bases; junction bases not matched to a gene: 13. Germline loops: CDR1 ENHRY, CDR2 SYGVKD. CDR3: CAISRIYRDRVYNEQFF. The CDR3 nucleotides read TGTGCCATCAGCCGAATATACCGGGACAGGGTATACAATGAGCAGTTCTTC.

The V gene is TRBV12-3 or TRBV12-4, the J gene TRBJ2-7; no firm D call. V was clipped by 0 bases and J by 8 bases, with 5 bases between them. The CDR3 consists of 11 residues. The CDR3 here is CASSLAWKQYF. The DNA of the CDR3 is TGTGCCAGCAGTTTAGCTTGGAAGCAGTACTTC.